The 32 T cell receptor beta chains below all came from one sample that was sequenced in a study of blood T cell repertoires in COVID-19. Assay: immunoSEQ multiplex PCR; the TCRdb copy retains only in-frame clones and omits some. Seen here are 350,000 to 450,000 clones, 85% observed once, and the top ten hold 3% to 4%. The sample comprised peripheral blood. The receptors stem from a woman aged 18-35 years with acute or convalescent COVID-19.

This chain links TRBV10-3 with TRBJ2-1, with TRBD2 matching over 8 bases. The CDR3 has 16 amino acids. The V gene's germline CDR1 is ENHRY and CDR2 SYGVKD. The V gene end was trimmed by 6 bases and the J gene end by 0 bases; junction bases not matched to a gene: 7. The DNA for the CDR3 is TGTGCCATCAGCGGTTTAAGCGGGAGCTCCTACAATGAGCAGTTCTTC. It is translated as CAISGLSGSSYNEQFF.

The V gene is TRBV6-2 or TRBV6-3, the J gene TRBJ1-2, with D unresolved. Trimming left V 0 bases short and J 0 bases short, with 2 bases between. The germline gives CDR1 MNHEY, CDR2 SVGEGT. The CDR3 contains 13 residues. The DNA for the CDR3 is TGTGCCAGCAGTTACTCCACTAACTATGGCTACACCTTC. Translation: CASSYSTNYGYTF.

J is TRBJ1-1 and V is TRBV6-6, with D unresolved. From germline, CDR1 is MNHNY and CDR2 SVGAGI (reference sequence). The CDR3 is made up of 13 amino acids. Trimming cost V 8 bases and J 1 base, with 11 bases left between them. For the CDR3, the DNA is TGTGCCAGCTCCCTAAGGAGGAACACTGAAGCTTTCTTT. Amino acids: CASSLRRNTEAFF.

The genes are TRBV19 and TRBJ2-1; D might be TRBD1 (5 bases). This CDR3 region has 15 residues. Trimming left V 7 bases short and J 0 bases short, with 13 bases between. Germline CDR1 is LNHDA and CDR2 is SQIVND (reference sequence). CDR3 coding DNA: TGTGCCAGTACCCTGGGGCAGAGCTCCTACAATGAGCAGTTCTTC. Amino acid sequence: CASTLGQSSYNEQFF.

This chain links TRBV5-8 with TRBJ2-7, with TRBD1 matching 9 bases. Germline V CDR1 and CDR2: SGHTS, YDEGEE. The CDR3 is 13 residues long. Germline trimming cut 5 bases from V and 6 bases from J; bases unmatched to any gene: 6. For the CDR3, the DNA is TGTGCCAGCAGTCGGACAGGGGTGCGCGAGCAGTACTTC. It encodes CASSRTGVREQYF.

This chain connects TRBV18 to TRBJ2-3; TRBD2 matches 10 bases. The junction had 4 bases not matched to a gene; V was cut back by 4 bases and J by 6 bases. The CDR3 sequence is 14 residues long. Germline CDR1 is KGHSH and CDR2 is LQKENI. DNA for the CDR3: TGTGCCAGCTCACTTAGCGGGGGGCTTGATACGCAGTATTTT. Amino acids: CASSLSGGLDTQYF.

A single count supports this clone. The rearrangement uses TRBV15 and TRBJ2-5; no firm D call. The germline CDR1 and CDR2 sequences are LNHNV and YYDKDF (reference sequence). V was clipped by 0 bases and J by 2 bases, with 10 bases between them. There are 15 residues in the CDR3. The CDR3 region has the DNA TGTGCCACCAGCAGAGATCACGGGTTTCAAGAGACCCAGTACTTC. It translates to CATSRDHGFQETQYF. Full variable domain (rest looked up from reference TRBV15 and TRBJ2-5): DAMVIQNPRYQVTQFGKPVTLSCSQTLNHNVMYWYQQKSSQAPKLLFHYYDKDFNNEADTPDNFQSRRPNTSFCFLDIRSPGLGDTAMYLCATSRDHGFQETQYFGPGTRLLVL.

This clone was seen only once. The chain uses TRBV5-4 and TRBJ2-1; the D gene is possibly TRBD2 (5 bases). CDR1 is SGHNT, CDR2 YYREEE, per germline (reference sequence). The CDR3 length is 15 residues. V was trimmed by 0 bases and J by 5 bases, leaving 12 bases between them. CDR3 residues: CASSLVRASDNEQFF. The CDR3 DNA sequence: TGTGCCAGCAGCTTGGTGAGGGCCTCGGACAATGAGCAGTTCTTC.

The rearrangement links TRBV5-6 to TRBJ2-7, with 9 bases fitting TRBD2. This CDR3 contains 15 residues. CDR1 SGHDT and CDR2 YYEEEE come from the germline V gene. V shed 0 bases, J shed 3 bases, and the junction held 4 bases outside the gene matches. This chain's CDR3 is CASSLARLADYEQYF. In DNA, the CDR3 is TGTGCCAGCAGCTTGGCGAGACTAGCGGACTACGAGCAGTACTTC. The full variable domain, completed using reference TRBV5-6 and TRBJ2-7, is DAGVTQSPTHLIKTRGQQVTLRCSPKSGHDTVSWYQQALGQGPQFIFQYYEEEERQRGNFPDRFSGHQFPNYSSELNVNALLLGDSALYLCASSLARLADYEQYFGPGTRLTVT.

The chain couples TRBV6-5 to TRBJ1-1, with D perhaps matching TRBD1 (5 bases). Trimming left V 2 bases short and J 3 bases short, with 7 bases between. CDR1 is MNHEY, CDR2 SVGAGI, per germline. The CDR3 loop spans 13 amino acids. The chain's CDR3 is CASSYGGYTEAFF. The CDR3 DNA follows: TGTGCCAGCAGTTACGGGGGGTACACTGAAGCTTTCTTT.

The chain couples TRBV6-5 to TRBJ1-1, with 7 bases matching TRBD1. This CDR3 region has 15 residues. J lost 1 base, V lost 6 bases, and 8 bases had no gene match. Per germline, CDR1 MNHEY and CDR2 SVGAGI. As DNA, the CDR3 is TGTGCCAGCAGGCTAGGCGGACAGGCGAACACTGAAGCTTTCTTT. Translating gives CASRLGGQANTEAFF.

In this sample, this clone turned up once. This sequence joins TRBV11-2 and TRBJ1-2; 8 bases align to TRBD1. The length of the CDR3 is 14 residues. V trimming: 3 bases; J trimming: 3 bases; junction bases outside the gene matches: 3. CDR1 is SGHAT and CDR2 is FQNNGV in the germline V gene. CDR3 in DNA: TGTGCCAGCAGCTTCGACAGGGGTGACTATGGCTACACCTTC. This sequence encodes CASSFDRGDYGYTF.

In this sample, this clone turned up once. The CDR3 reads CASSQGQGTGYTF. The DNA for the CDR3 is TGTGCCAGCAGCCAGGGACAGGGAACTGGCTACACCTTC. This rearrangement joins TRBV7-3 to TRBJ1-2, with 9 bases aligning to TRBD1. CDR1 and CDR2 (germline): SGHTA, FQGTGA. V lost 5 bases, J lost 7 bases, and 5 bases stayed unmatched. The CDR3 spans 13 residues.

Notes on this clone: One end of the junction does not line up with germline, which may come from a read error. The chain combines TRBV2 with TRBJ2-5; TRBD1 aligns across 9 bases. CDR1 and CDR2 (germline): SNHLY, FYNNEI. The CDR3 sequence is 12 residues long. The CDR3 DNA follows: TGCCCACAGGGGGCGTCGTGTAAGACCCAGTACTTC. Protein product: CPQGASCKTQYF.

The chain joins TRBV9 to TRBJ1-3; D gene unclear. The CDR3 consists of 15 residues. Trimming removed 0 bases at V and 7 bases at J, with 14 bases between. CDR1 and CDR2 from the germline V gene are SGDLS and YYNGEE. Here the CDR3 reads CASSVGSSIENTIYF. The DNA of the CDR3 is TGTGCCAGCAGCGTAGGTAGTTCCATCGAGAACACCATATATTTT.

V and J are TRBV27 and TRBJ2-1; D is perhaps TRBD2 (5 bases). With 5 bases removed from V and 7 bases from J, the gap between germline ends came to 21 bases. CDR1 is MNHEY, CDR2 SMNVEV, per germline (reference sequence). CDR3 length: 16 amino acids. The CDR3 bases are TGTGCCAGCAGTGGGCTAGCTCTCCTCAAGTTTAATGAGCAGTTCTTC. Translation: CASSGLALLKFNEQFF.

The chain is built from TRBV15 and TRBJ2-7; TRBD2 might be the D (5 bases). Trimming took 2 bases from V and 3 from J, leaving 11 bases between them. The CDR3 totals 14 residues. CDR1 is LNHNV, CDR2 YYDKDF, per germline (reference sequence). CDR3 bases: TGTGCCACCAGCAGACGGGGATTGGACTACGAGCAGTACTTC. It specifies CATSRRGLDYEQYF.

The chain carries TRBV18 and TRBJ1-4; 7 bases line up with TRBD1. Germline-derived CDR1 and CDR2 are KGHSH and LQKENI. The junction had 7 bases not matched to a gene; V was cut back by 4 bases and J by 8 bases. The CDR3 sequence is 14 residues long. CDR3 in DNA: TGTGCCAGCTCACAGACAGGGTATTTAGAAAAACTGTTTTTT. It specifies CASSQTGYLEKLFF.

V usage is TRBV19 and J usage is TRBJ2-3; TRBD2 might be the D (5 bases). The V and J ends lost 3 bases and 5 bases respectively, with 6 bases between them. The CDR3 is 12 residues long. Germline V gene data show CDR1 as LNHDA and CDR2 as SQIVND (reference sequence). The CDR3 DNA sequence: TGTGCCAGTAGTATTCGGGAAGATACGCAGTATTTT. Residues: CASSIREDTQYF.

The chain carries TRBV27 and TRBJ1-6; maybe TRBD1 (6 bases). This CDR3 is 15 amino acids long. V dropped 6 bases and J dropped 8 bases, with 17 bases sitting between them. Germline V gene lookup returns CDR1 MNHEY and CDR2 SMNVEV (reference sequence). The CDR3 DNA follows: TGTGCCAGCAGGACCATCGGGACATCGGATTCACCCCTCCACTTT. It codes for CASRTIGTSDSPLHF.

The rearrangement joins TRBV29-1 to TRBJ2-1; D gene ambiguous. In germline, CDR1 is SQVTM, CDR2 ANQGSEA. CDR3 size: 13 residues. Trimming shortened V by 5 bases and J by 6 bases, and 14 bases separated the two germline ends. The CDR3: CSVRPTQVNEQFF. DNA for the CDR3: TGCAGCGTTCGTCCCACTCAGGTCAATGAGCAGTTCTTC.

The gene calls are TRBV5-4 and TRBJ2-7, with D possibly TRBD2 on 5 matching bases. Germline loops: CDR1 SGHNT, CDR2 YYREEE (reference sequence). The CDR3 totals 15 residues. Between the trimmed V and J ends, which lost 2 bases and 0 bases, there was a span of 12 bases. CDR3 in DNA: TGTGCCAGCAGCTTATCCCAGCGGAGCTCCTACGAGCAGTACTTC. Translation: CASSLSQRSSYEQYF.

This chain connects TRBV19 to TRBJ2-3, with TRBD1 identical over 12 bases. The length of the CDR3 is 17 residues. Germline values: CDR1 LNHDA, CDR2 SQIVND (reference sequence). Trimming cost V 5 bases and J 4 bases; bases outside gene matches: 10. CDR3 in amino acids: CASSPPGTGGLSDTQYF. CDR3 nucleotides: TGTGCCAGTAGTCCCCCGGGGACAGGGGGCTTATCAGATACGCAGTATTTT.

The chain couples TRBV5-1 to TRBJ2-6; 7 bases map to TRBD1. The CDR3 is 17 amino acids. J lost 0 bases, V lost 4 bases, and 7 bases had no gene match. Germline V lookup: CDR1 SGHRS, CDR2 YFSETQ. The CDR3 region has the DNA TGCGCCAGCAGCACCCGAGGGGGCCTCTCTGGGGCCAACGTCCTGACTTTC. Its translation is CASSTRGGLSGANVLTF.

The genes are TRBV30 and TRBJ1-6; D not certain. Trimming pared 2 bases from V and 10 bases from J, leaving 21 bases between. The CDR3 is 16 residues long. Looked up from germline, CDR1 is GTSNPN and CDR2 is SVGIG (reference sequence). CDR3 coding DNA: TGTGCCTGGAGTCCTCAGAGCTTGGGCCCTGGATCACCCCTCCACTTT. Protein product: CAWSPQSLGPGSPLHF.

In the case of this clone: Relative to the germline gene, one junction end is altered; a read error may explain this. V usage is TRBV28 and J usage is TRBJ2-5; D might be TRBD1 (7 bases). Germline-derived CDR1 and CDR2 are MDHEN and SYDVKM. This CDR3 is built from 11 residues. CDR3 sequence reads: CASSLRGEEDF. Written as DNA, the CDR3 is TGTGCCAGCAGCCTCAGGGGGGAGGAGGACTTC.

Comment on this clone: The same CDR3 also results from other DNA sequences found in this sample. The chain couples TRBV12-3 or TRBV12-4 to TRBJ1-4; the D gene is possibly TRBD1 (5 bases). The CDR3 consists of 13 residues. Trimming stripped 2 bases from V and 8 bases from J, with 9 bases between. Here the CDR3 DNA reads TGTGCCAGCAGTTTAAGGGGAAACGAAAAACTGTTTTTT. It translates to CASSLRGNEKLFF.

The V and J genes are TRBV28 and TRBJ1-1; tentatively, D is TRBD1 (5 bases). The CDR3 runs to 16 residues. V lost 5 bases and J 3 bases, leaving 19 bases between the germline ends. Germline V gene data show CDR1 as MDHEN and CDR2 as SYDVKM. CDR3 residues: CASSLSRGVGDTEAFF. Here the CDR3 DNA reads TGTGCCAGCAGTCTATCGCGGGGCGTAGGTGACACTGAAGCTTTCTTT.

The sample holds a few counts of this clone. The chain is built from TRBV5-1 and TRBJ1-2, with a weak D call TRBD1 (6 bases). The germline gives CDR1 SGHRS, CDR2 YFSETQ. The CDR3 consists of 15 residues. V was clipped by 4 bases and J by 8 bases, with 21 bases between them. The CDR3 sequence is CASSPIQGTRGGYTF. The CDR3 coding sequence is TGCGCCAGCAGCCCCATACAGGGAACGAGGGGAGGCTACACCTTC.

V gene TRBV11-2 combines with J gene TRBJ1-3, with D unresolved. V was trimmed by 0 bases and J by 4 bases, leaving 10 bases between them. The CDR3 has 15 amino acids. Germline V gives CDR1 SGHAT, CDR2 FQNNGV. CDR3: CASSLEIGSGNTIYF. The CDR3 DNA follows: TGTGCCAGCAGCTTAGAGATAGGGAGCGGAAACACCATATATTTT.

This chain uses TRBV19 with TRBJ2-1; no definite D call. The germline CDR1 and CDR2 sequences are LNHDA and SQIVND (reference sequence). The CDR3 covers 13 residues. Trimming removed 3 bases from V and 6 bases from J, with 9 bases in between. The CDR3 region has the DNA TGTGCCAGTAGTATTGGTGGCCCCAATGAGCAGTTCTTC. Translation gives CASSIGGPNEQFF.

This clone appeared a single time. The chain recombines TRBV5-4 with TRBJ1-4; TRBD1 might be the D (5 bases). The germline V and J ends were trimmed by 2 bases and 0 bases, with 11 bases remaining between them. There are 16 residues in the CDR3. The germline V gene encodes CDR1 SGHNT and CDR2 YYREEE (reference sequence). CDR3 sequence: CASSFFVGATNEKLFF. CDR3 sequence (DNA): TGTGCCAGCAGCTTCTTCGTAGGGGCAACTAATGAAAAACTGTTTTTT.